The rows below give T cell receptor beta chains drawn from one sample of a study of identical twins. Each CDR3 protein gets one entry after TCRdb re-called the 5' RACE reads with MiXCR. The table shows about 530,000 distinct CDR3 sequences, with around 15% occurring only once. The same specimen was also included in a second study, on yellow fever vaccine responses in identical twins.

The sequencing input was CD4+ T cells sorted from blood. The receptors shown here come from a woman aged 18 to 35 in good health. Both conserved end residues are part of each CDR3. Fields, in order: V gene, J gene, D gene, clone size, CDR3 protein, CDR3 DNA. D genes are given only for firm matches. Some rows have no size entry. The others give once, few or many, or a class for an expanded clone.

TRBV7-9	TRBJ1-4	NA	NA	CASRRREKLFF	TGTGCCAGCAGACGAAGGGAAAAACTGTTTTTT
TRBV27	TRBJ2-3	TRBD1	NA	CASSLKGANTDTQYF	TGTGCCAGCAGTTTAAAGGGGGCAAACACAGATACGCAGTATTTT
TRBV20-1	TRBJ2-1	TRBD2	few	CSARVISGDFYNEQFF	TGCAGTGCTAGAGTCATTAGCGGGGATTTCTACAATGAGCAGTTCTTC
TRBV5-5	TRBJ2-7	NA	few	CASSLGPGKTYEQYF	TGTGCCAGCAGCTTGGGGCCAGGCAAGACTTACGAGCAGTACTTC
TRBV29-1	TRBJ1-2	NA	few	CSVETFRGYGYTF	TGCAGCGTTGAAACCTTCCGGGGCTATGGCTACACCTTC
TRBV5-1	TRBJ2-1	TRBD2	NA	CASSSNPSGGANEQFF	TGCGCCAGCAGCTCCAACCCTAGCGGGGGGGCCAATGAGCAGTTCTTC
TRBV27	TRBJ1-4	NA	NA	CASRPLDRGEKLFF	TGTGCCAGCAGACCGCTCGATCGGGGTGAAAAACTGTTTTTT
TRBV5-1	TRBJ2-3	TRBD2	few	CASSLGLAGGPNTQYF	TGCGCCAGCAGCTTGGGTCTAGCGGGGGGCCCAAATACGCAGTATTTT
TRBV28	TRBJ1-1	NA	NA	CASSVRVDTEAFF	TGTGCCAGCAGTGTCAGGGTGGACACTGAAGCTTTCTTT
TRBV20-1	TRBJ2-3	TRBD2	few	CSASPIDRTSGGPDTQYF	TGCAGTGCTAGTCCCATTGACCGTACTAGCGGGGGGCCAGATACGCAGTATTTT